A selection of T cell receptor beta chains follows, all from one sample in a study of T cell responses to AZD1222 COVID-19 vaccine. Clones were sequenced by immunoSEQ multiplex PCR, and TCRdb holds only the in-frame ones, with some missing. The data hold roughly 140,000 clones, with roughly 92% observed a single time. This sample comprised peripheral blood, obtained on day 0 of AZD1222 vaccination. These TCRs come from an adult in good health. Both conserved end residues are part of each CDR3. A D gene is named only where the DNA matches it firmly. Expanded clones are given a class, and other clones once, few, many or no size at all.

v_gene	j_gene	abundance	d_gene	CDR3nt	CDR3aa
TRBV4-3	TRBJ1-2	.	.	TGCGCCAGCAGCGGCCGGGCCGGCTACACCTTC	CASSGRAGYTF
TRBV28	TRBJ1-1	.	.	TGTGCCAGCAGGGCCTGGGCAAATGAAGCTTTCTTT	CASRAWANEAFF
TRBV2	TRBJ1-1	.	TRBD1	TGTGCCAGCAGCCGGGGACAGGGGGTCACTGAAGCTTTCTTT	CASSRGQGVTEAFF
TRBV18	TRBJ2-2	.	.	TGTGCCAGCTCACCAAAGGAGGGAGCCGGGGAGCTGTTTTTT	CASSPKEGAGELFF
TRBV5-6	TRBJ1-4	.	.	TGTGCCAGCAGCTTGGGCTGGGGGGCCCGCGAAAAACTGTTTTTT	CASSLGWGAREKLFF
TRBV30	TRBJ1-6	once	.	TGTGCCTGGAGTGTACAGGCAGGGCATTCACCCCTCCACTTT	CAWSVQAGHSPLHF
TRBV2	TRBJ2-2	.	.	TGTGCCAGCAGGGGCAGAGAGGGGGAGGGCACCGGGGAGCTGTTTTTT	CASRGREGEGTGELFF
TRBV29-1	TRBJ2-2	.	.	TGCAGCGTTGCGCCTCCTAACACCGGGGAGCTGTTTTTT	CSVAPPNTGELFF
TRBV5-1	TRBJ1-4	.	.	TGCGCCAGCAGTCCGGAGGCAGGGACTAATGAAAAACTGTTTTTT	CASSPEAGTNEKLFF
TRBV11-2	TRBJ2-2	once	.	TGTGCCAGCAGCCATCCCCAAAGCGGGCGGAACACCGGGGAGCTGTTTTTT	CASSHPQSGRNTGELFF
TRBV25-1	TRBJ1-2	.	.	TGTGCCAGCAGTGACCGATTAGGGCATGGCTACACCTTC	CASSDRLGHGYTF
TRBV4-1	TRBJ1-2	once	.	TGCGCCAGCAGCCAAGATCGGGGAGCTGGCTACACCTTC	CASSQDRGAGYTF
TRBV27	TRBJ1-5	.	TRBD1	TGTGCCAGCAGTACCGCCGGACAGGGCAATCAGCCCCAGCATTTT	CASSTAGQGNQPQHF
TRBV4-1	TRBJ1-1	.	.	TGCGCCAGCAGCCAACCGGGACAATCGAACACTGAAGCTTTCTTT	CASSQPGQSNTEAFF
TRBV7-9	TRBJ2-2	once	.	TGTGCCAGCAGCCACCGGGACGGTACCACCGGGGAGCTGTTTTTT	CASSHRDGTTGELFF
TRBV7-2	TRBJ2-3	.	.	TGTGCCAGCAGCTTAGTATCCGGCGCGGATACGCAGTATTTT	CASSLVSGADTQYF
TRBV12-3/TRBV12-4	TRBJ2-1	few	.	TGTGCCAGCAGGGCCTCGCCGAGAGCGAAATTATTCTTC	CASRASPRAKLFF
TRBV4-1	TRBJ2-3	.	TRBD2	TGCGCCAGCAGCCCGGGACTAGCGGGAGGGAGCACAGATACGCAGTATTTT	CASSPGLAGGSTDTQYF
TRBV2	TRBJ2-5	.	.	TGTGCCAGCAGTGAATTAGTGGTGGGGGAGACCCAGTACTTC	CASSELVVGETQYF
TRBV2	TRBJ1-2	.	TRBD1	TGTGCCAGCAGTCACAAAGGGACAGGGCGGCGGTATGGCTACACCTTC	CASSHKGTGRRYGYTF
TRBV19	TRBJ2-1	.	.	TGTGCCAGTAGTTCCTGGGCGTCCGAACTTCACAATGAGCAGTTCTTC	CASSSWASELHNEQFF
TRBV27	TRBJ2-1	once	TRBD2	TGTGCCAGCAGTCACAGCGGGGGCCAGCAGTTCTTC	CASSHSGGQQFF
TRBV6-5	TRBJ2-5	once	TRBD2	TGTGCCAGCAGTTACTCGATCTTTGCGGGGGTCGAGACCCAGTACTTC	CASSYSIFAGVETQYF
TRBV6-5	TRBJ1-5	.	.	TGTGCCAGCAGTTACGAAGGGGTAAATCAGCCCCAGCATTTT	CASSYEGVNQPQHF
TRBV9	TRBJ2-5	.	TRBD2	TGTGCCAGCAGCGTAGGTTACGGGAGGGCCGTGGGGGAGACCCAGTACTTC	CASSVGYGRAVGETQYF
TRBV3-1/TRBV3-2	TRBJ1-1	.	TRBD1	TGTGCCAGCAGCCCGGACTTCCCAGGGGGCACTGAAGCTTTCTTT	CASSPDFPGGTEAFF
TRBV18	TRBJ2-5	.	TRBD1	TGTGCCAGCTCACCACCGGTTTGGCAGGGGGATCGAGAGACCCAGTACTTC	CASSPPVWQGDRETQYF
TRBV5-1	TRBJ2-5	.	.	TGCGCCAGCAGCGTGTCGGGACCCCAAGAGACCCAGTACTTC	CASSVSGPQETQYF
TRBV3-1/TRBV3-2	TRBJ1-2	.	.	TGTGCCAGCAGCCAATGGGGCGGGTCTGTTTATGGCTACACCTTC	CASSQWGGSVYGYTF
TRBV19	TRBJ1-5	.	TRBD1	TGTGCCAGTAGTATAAGGGGGACAGTCAATCAGCCCCAGCATTTT	CASSIRGTVNQPQHF
TRBV18	TRBJ1-2	.	.	TGTGCCAGCTCACCTCCCGGGGCGGGCAGAGCTAACTATGGCTACACCTTC	CASSPPGAGRANYGYTF
TRBV25-1	TRBJ1-2	once	TRBD1	TGTGCCAGCAGTGTTTCAGGGGGCGCAAGTGGCTACACCTTC	CASSVSGGASGYTF